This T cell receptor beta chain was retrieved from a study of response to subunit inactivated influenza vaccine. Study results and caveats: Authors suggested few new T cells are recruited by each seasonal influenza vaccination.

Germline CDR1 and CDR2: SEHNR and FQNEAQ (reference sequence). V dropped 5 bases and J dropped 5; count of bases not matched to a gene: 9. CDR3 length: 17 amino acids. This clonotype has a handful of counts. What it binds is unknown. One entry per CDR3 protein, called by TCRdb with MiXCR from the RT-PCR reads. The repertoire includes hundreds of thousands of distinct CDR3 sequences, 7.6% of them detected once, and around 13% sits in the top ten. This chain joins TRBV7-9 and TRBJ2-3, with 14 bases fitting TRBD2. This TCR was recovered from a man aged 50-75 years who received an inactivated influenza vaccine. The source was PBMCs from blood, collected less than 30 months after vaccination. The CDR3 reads CASSPGLAGGGGDTQYF. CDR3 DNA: TGTGCCAGCAGCCCCGGACTAGCGGGAGGAGGAGGAGATACGCAGTATTTT.